What follows are 24 T cell receptor beta chains derived from one specimen sequenced in a study of post-analysis software for immune sequencing data. Study conclusions and caveats: Roughly five TRBV segments occurring more often in patients than controls included TRBV5-6, TRBV5-1 and TRBV20-1.

Their antigens remain unidentified. Unique molecular identifiers tagged the TCR beta cDNA libraries. TCRdb reanalysed the PCR reads using MiXCR and keeps one entry per CDR3 protein. The sample has hundreds of thousands of distinct CDR3 sequences; over 35% are singletons. Source material: blood. The receptor set was obtained from a girl aged 5 to 17 with multiple sclerosis.

The chain has TRBV20-1 and TRBJ1-2; 8 positions match TRBD1. CDR3 length: 13 amino acids. Trimming removed 6 bases from V and 4 bases from J; junction bases left unmatched: 7. CDR1 and CDR2 from the germline V gene are DFQATT and SNEGSKA (reference sequence). CDR3 nucleotide sequence: TGCAGTGCCCAGAAGGACAGGGCCTATGGCTACACCTTC. Its protein is CSAQKDRAYGYTF.

As for this clonotype: A read error may explain this, as a much larger clone is one base away. The chain carries TRBV11-2 and TRBJ2-1; D remains ambiguous. The germline V gene has CDR1 SGHAT and CDR2 FQNNGV. The CDR3 spans 13 residues. Trimming took 1 base from V and 5 from J, leaving 6 bases between them. The CDR3 sequence is CASSLGVNNEQFF. CDR3 bases: TGTGCCAGCAGCTTAGGAGTGAACAATGAGCAGTTCTTC.

The V gene is TRBV20-1, the J gene TRBJ2-3; D gene ambiguous. The CDR3 runs 12 residues. Looked up from germline, CDR1 is DFQATT and CDR2 is SNEGSKA (reference sequence). Trimming removed 0 bases at V and 6 bases at J, with 7 bases between. CDR3 bases: TGCAGTGCTAGAGATGATGCGGATACGCAGTATTTT. It specifies CSARDDADTQYF.

This clonotype has only a few counts. V is TRBV6-5 and J is TRBJ2-7; 9 bases are shared with TRBD1. The CDR3 is 14 residues long. Germline V gene sequence: CDR1 MNHEY, CDR2 SVGAGI. V lost 8 bases to trimming and J lost 5 bases; unmatched junction nucleotides: 10. As DNA, the CDR3 is TGTGCCAGCCTGGGCCGGGACAGGGCCAACGAGCAGTACTTC. Translating gives CASLGRDRANEQYF.

This clonotype was seen just once. This rearrangement joins TRBV29-1 to TRBJ1-2; possible D gene TRBD1, 5 bases. Looked up from germline, CDR1 is SQVTM and CDR2 is ANQGSEA. The CDR3 consists of 13 residues. Trimming cost V 1 base and J 6 bases, with 12 bases left between them. The CDR3 DNA reads as TGCAGCGTTGAAGGCGGGGGTTATGATGGCTACACCTTC. Its translation: CSVEGGGYDGYTF.

This clonotype is labeled medium-sized. The chain combines TRBV7-2 with TRBJ1-5; tentative D call: TRBD1 (5 bases). The CDR3 totals 14 residues. The V end was cut by 7 bases, the J end by 6 bases, with 16 bases between. CDR1 SGHTA and CDR2 FQGNSA come from the germline V gene. DNA of the CDR3: TGTGCCAGCACCGAGGGGAGGGTCCCTCAGCCCCAGCATTTT. It is translated as CASTEGRVPQPQHF.

The chain has TRBV5-1 and TRBJ1-1; D remains ambiguous. This CDR3 spans 13 amino acids. The germline V and J ends were trimmed by 3 bases and 1 base, with 7 bases remaining between them. The V gene's germline CDR1 is SGHRS and CDR2 YFSETQ. The chain's CDR3 is CASSYRSNTEAFF. CDR3 in DNA: TGCGCCAGCAGCTACCGGTCGAACACTGAAGCTTTCTTT.

About this clonotype itself: One end of the junction is discordant with germline, which a read error may explain. The chain combines TRBV7-7 with TRBJ2-1; D is unresolved. CDR3 length: 13 amino acids. CDR1 and CDR2 (germline): SSHAT, FNYEAQ (reference sequence). The CDR3 DNA follows: TGTGCTAGCAGCTTAGAATGGGGTGGGGAGCAGTTCTTC. This sequence encodes CASSLEWGGEQFF.

This clonotype was seen a few times. The chain combines TRBV28 with TRBJ2-7; weak D call: TRBD2 (5 bases). This CDR3 spans 14 amino acids. Between the trimmed V and J ends, which lost 8 bases and 0 bases, there was a span of 14 bases. The germline CDR1 and CDR2 sequences are MDHEN and SYDVKM. The CDR3 DNA reads TGTGCCAGCTTAAGCGGCCCGAGCTCCTACGAGCAGTACTTC. It specifies CASLSGPSSYEQYF.

This clonotype turned up a few times. The chain joins TRBV13 to TRBJ2-3; D uncertain. Germline lookup yields CDR1 PRHDT and CDR2 FYEKMQ (reference sequence). V gave up 3 bases and J gave up 6 bases, with 4 bases separating them. The length of the CDR3 is 11 residues. CDR3 residues: CASSFLDTQYF. CDR3 DNA: TGTGCCAGCAGCTTCCTGGATACGCAGTATTTT. The entire variable domain, with the rest obtained from reference TRBV13 and TRBJ2-3, is as follows: AAGVIQSPRHLIKEKRETATLKCYPIPRHDTVYWYQQGPGQDPQFLISFYEKMQSDKGSIPDRFSAQQFSDYHSELNMSSLELGDSALYFCASSFLDTQYFGPGTRLTVL.

This clonotype was detected once. The junction departs from the called germline gene at one end, perhaps through a read error. The V call is TRBV29-1, the J call TRBJ2-2; 7 positions match TRBD1. The CDR3 sequence is 14 residues long. Per the germline V gene, CDR1 is SQVTM and CDR2 is ANQGSEA. DNA for the CDR3: TGCAGCGTTAGACCGACTACAGGGGCCGGGGAGCGGTTTTTT. Its protein is CSVRPTTGAGERFF.

This clonotype has just a few counts. The chain recombines TRBV28 with TRBJ2-7; the D is unclear. Trimming took off 5 bases at V and 3 bases at J, with 14 bases between the two ends. Germline CDR1 MDHEN, CDR2 SYDVKM. The CDR3 has 14 amino acids. CDR3: CASSPTSDGYEQYF. CDR3 DNA sequence: TGTGCCAGCAGTCCCACCTCGGACGGCTACGAGCAGTACTTC. The variable domain in full, completed from reference TRBV28 and TRBJ2-7, reads DVKVTQSSRYLVKRTGEKVFLECVQDMDHENMFWYRQDPGLGLRLIYFSYDVKMKEKGDIPEGYSVSREKKERFSLILESASTNQTSMYLCASSPTSDGYEQYFGPGTRLTVT.

The chain joins TRBV11-2 to TRBJ2-1, with 14 bases that match TRBD2. The V and J ends lost 11 bases and 0 bases, in that order; junction bases with no gene match: 9. The CDR3 extends over 17 amino acids. CDR1 is SGHAT, CDR2 FQNNGV, per germline. As DNA, the CDR3 is TGTGCCGGCATCTCCGGACTAGCGGGAGGCTCCTACAATGAGCAGTTCTTC. Amino acid sequence: CAGISGLAGGSYNEQFF.

This clonotype has just a few counts. V usage is TRBV27 and J usage is TRBJ2-1; 9 nucleotides align to TRBD1. Germline-derived CDR1 and CDR2 are MNHEY and SMNVEV (reference sequence). V shed 5 bases, J shed 12 bases, and the junction held 14 bases outside the gene matches. There are 15 residues in the CDR3. DNA of the CDR3: TGTGCCAGCAGTCCAGGACAGGGGTTGGGAACGGGGCAGTTCTTC. Amino acid sequence: CASSPGQGLGTGQFF.

Only a few counts were recorded for this clonotype. The gene calls are TRBV20-1 and TRBJ2-1; a possible D gene is TRBD2 (6 bases). The CDR3 loop spans 12 amino acids. Germline lookup yields CDR1 DFQATT and CDR2 SNEGSKA (reference sequence). V was shortened by 1 base and J by 10 bases, with 11 bases between the two germline ends. The CDR3, as DNA: TGCAGTGCTAGAGGGGGGGTCGGGGAGCAGTTCTTC. Its protein is CSARGGVGEQFF.

The J gene is TRBJ2-1, the V gene TRBV7-3, with a possible D match to TRBD2 (6 bases). The CDR3 has 14 residues. Trimming pared 2 bases from V and 8 bases from J, leaving 13 bases between. CDR1 is SGHTA, CDR2 FQGTGA, per germline. The CDR3 DNA follows: TGTGCCAGCAGCTTATTGCTGGAGCGGGATGAGCAGTTCTTC. Translating gives CASSLLLERDEQFF.

J is TRBJ2-5 and V is TRBV6-5; a weak D match, TRBD2 (5 bases). Germline V lookup: CDR1 MNHEY, CDR2 SVGAGI. This CDR3 is 15 amino acids long. V was pared by 6 bases and J by 2 bases, with 16 bases between. CDR3 in amino acids: CASSSAARRQETQYF. In DNA form, the CDR3 reads TGTGCCAGCAGCTCAGCGGCGAGACGACAAGAGACCCAGTACTTC.

This clonotype was observed many times. This chain connects TRBV10-3 to TRBJ2-1, with 15 bases matching TRBD2. V lost 6 bases, J lost 7 bases, and 7 bases stayed unmatched. The length of the CDR3 is 16 residues. The germline CDR1 and CDR2 sequences are ENHRY and SYGVKD. CDR3 in amino acids: CAIRTGLAGGPNEQFF. The CDR3 nucleotides are TGTGCCATCAGAACCGGACTAGCGGGAGGGCCTAATGAGCAGTTCTTC.

This chain links TRBV29-1 with TRBJ1-1; D ambiguous. The CDR3 contains 14 residues. Trimming shortened V by 5 bases and J by 1 base, and 14 bases separated the two germline ends. Germline CDR1 reads SQVTM; CDR2 reads ANQGSEA. CDR3 sequence (DNA): TGCAGCGTTCACCTCCAGGCAGGGAACACTGAAGCTTTCTTT. This translates into CSVHLQAGNTEAFF.

V usage is TRBV4-3 and J usage is TRBJ2-3; 11 nucleotides line up with TRBD2. Germline trimming cut 0 bases from V and 2 bases from J; bases unmatched to any gene: 13. The CDR3 runs 20 residues. Germline V gives CDR1 LGHNA, CDR2 YSLEER. CDR3 nucleotides: TGCGCCAGCAGCCAAGAAACTAGCGGGAGAGGAAGTCGGTTCACAGATACGCAGTATTTT. Encoded protein: CASSQETSGRGSRFTDTQYF.

The CDR3 DNA is TGCAGTGCTAGCATGGGGGTTGGTTCACCCCTCCACTTT. Protein product: CSASMGVGSPLHF. V is TRBV20-1 and J is TRBJ1-6; D is perhaps TRBD1 (5 bases). The germline gives CDR1 DFQATT, CDR2 SNEGSKA (reference sequence). V was clipped by 3 bases and J by 9 bases, with 12 bases between them. The CDR3 consists of 13 residues.

In this sample, this clonotype turned up a few times. The V gene is TRBV5-1, the J gene TRBJ2-7; 7 positions agree with TRBD2. This CDR3 region has 15 residues. Per germline, CDR1 SGHRS and CDR2 YFSETQ. Trimming cost V 4 bases and J 3 bases; bases outside gene matches: 10. The CDR3 region is CASSITTSQDYEQYF. The CDR3 DNA reads TGCGCCAGCAGCATTACGACTAGCCAAGACTACGAGCAGTACTTC.

The chain employs TRBV7-2 and TRBJ2-7; a possible D gene is TRBD1 (6 bases). The CDR3 length is 16 residues. Per germline, CDR1 SGHTA and CDR2 FQGNSA. V lost 5 bases and J lost 0, with 17 bases in between. The CDR3 nucleotides are TGTGCCAGCAGCATACCGAGGACAGCTAGCTCCTACGAGCAGTACTTC. Translating it yields CASSIPRTASSYEQYF.

A note on this clonotype: Sequence at one end of the junction differs from germline and may be a read error. This rearrangement joins TRBV4-3 to TRBJ2-1, with 10 bases fitting TRBD2. CDR1 is LGHNA, CDR2 YSLEER, per germline. The CDR3 has 20 amino acids. In DNA form, the CDR3 reads TGCACCAGCAGCCAAGGGTGGACTAGCGGAGGGACCAGCTCCTACAATGAGCAGTTCTTC. Amino acids: CTSSQGWTSGGTSSYNEQFF.